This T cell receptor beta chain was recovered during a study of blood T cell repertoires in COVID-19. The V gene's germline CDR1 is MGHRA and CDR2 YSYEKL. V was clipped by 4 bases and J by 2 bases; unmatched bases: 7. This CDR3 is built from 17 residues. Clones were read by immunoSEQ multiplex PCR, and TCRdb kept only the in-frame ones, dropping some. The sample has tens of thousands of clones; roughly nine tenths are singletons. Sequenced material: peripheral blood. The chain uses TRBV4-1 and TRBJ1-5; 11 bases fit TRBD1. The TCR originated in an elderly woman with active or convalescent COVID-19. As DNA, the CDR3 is TGCGCCAGCAGCCGCTGGGGACAGGGGGGGGGCAATCAGCCCCAGCATTTT. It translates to CASSRWGQGGGNQPQHF.